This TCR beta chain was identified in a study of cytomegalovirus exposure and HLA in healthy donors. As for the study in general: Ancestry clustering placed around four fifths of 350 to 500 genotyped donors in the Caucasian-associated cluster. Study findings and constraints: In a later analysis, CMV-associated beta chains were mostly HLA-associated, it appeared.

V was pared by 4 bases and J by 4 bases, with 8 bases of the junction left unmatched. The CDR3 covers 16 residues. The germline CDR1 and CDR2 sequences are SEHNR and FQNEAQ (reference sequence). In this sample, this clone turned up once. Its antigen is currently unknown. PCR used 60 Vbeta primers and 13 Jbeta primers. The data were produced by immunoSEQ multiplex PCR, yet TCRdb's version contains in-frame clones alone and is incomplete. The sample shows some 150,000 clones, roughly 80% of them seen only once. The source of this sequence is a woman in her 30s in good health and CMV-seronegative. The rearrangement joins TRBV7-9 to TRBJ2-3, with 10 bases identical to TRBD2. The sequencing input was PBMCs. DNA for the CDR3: TGTGCCAGCAGCTATGTAGCGGGAGGATTGGCAGATACGCAGTATTTT. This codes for CASSYVAGGLADTQYF.